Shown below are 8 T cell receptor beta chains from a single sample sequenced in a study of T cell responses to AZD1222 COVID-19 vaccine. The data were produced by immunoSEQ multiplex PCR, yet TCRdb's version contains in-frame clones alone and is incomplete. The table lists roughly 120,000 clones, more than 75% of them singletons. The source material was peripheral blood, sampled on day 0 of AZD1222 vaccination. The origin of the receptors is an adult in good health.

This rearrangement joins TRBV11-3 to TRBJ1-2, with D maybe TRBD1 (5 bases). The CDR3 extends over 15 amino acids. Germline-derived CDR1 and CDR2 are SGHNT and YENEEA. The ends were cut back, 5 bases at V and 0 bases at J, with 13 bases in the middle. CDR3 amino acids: CASSPNRRSNYGYTF. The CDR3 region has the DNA TGTGCCAGCAGCCCTAACAGGCGTTCTAACTATGGCTACACCTTC.

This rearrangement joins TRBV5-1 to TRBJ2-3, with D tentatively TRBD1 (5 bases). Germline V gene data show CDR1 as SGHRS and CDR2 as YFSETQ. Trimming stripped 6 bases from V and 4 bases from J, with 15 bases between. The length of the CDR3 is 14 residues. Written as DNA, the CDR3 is TGCGCCAGCACCTGGCAGGGCAGCTCAGATACGCAGTATTTT. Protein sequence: CASTWQGSSDTQYF.

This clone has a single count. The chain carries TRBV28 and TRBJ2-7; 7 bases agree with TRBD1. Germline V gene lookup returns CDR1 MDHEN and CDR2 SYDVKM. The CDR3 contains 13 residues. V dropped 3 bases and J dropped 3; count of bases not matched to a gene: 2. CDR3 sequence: CASSLTGRYEQYF. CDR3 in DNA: TGTGCCAGCAGTTTGACAGGGCGCTACGAGCAGTACTTC.

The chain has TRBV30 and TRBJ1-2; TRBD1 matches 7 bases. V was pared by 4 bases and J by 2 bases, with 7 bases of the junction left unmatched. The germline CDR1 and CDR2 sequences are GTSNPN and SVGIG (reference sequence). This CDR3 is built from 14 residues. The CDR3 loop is CAWTRDSENYGYTF. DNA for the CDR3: TGTGCCTGGACGAGGGACAGTGAAAACTATGGCTACACCTTC. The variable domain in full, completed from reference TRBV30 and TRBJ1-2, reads SQTIHQWPATLVQPVGSPLSLECTVEGTSNPNLYWYRQAAGRGLQLLFYSVGIGQISSEVPQNLSASRPQDRQFILSSKKLLLSDSGFYLCAWTRDSENYGYTFGSGTRLTVV.

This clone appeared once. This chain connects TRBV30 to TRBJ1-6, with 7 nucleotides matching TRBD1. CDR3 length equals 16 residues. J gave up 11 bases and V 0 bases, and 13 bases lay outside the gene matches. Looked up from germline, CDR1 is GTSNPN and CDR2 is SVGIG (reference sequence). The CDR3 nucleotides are TGTGCCTGGAGTGTAGCGGCGGGCAGGGGGACGGCACCCCTCCACTTT. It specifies CAWSVAAGRGTAPLHF. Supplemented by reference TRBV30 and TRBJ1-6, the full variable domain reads SQTIHQWPATLVQPVGSPLSLECTVEGTSNPNLYWYRQAAGRGLQLLFYSVGIGQISSEVPQNLSASRPQDRQFILSSKKLLLSDSGFYLCAWSVAAGRGTAPLHFGNGTRLTVT.

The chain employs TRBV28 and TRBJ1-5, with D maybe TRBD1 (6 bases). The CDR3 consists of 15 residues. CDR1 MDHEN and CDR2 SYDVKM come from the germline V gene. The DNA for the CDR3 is TGTGCTTCCCTCCTGGACAGCGGCGAAAATCAGCCCCAGCATTTT. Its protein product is CASLLDSGENQPQHF.

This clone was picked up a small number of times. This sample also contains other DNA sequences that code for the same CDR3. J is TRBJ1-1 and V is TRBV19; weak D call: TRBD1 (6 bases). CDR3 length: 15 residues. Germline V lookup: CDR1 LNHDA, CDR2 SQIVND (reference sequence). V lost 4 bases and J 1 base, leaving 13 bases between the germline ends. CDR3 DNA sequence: TGTGCCAGTAGTACCCCAGGGGTTGGGAACACTGAAGCTTTCTTT. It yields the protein CASSTPGVGNTEAFF.

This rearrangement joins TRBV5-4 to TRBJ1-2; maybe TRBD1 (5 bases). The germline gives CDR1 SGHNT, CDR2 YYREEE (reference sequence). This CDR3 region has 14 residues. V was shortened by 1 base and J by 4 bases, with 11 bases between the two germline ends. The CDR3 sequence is CASSLYGQRYGYTF. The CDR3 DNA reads TGTGCCAGCAGCTTGTACGGACAACGCTATGGCTACACCTTC.